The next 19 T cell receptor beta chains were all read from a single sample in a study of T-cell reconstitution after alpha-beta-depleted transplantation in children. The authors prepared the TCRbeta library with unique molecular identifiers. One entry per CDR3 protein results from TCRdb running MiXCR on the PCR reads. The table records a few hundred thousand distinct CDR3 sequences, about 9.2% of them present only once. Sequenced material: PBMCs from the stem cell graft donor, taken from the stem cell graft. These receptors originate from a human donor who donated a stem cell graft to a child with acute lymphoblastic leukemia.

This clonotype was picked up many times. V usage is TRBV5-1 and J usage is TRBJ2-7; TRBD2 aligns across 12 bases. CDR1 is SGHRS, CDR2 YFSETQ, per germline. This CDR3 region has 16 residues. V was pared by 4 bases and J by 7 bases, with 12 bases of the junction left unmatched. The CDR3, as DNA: TGCGCCAGCAGCAACAGACTAGCGGGGGAACTTGTGGAGCAGTACTTC. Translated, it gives CASSNRLAGELVEQYF.

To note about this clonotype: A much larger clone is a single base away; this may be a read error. CDR3 sequence: CASSLEMTGGFEAFF. In nucleotides, the CDR3 is TGCGCCAGCAGCTTGGAAATGACAGGGGGCTTTGAAGCTTTCTTT. V usage is TRBV5-1 and J usage is TRBJ1-1, with 10 bases lining up with TRBD1. J lost 7 bases, V lost 0 bases, and 6 bases had no gene match. The germline CDR1 and CDR2 sequences are SGHRS and YFSETQ. This CDR3 region has 15 residues.

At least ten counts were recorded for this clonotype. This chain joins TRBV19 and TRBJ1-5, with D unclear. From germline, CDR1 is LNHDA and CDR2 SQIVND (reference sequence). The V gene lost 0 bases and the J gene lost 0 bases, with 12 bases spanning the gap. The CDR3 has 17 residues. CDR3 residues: CASSIEAGTHSNQPQHF. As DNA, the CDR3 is TGTGCCAGTAGTATAGAGGCAGGCACCCATAGCAATCAGCCCCAGCATTTT.

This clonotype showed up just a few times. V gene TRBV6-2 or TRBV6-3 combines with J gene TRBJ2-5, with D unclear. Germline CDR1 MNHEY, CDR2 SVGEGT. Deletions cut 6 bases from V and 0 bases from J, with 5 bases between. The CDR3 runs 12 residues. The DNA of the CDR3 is TGTGCCAGCAGAGGCCACCAAGAGACCCAGTACTTC. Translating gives CASRGHQETQYF.

The CDR3 DNA sequence: TGCAGTGCTAGCCTTAGCGGGGATGAGCAGTTCTTC. This gives the protein CSASLSGDEQFF. The rearrangement links TRBV20-1 to TRBJ2-1, with TRBD2 matching 8 bases. Germline V gene data show CDR1 as DFQATT and CDR2 as SNEGSKA (reference sequence). The V and J ends lost 3 bases and 8 bases, in that order; junction bases with no gene match: 3. CDR3 length equals 12 residues.

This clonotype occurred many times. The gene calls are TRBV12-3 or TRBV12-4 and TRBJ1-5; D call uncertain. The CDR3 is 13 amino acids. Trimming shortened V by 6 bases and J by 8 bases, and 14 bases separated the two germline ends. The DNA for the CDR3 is TGTGCCAGCAGCCTCGGCCGATGGGAGCCCCAGCATTTT. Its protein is CASSLGRWEPQHF.

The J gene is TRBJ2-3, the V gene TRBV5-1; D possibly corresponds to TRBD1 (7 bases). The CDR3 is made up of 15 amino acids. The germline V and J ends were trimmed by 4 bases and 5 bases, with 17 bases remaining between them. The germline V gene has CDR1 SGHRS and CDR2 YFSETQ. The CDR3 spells CASSRRGLRGDTQYF. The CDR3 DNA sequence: TGCGCCAGCAGCCGGAGGGGGCTTCGGGGAGATACGCAGTATTTT. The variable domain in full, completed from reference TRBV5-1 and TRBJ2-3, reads KAGVTQTPRYLIKTRGQQVTLSCSPISGHRSVSWYQQTPGQGLQFLFEYFSETQRNKGNFPGRFSGRQFSNSRSEMNVSTLELGDSALYLCASSRRGLRGDTQYFGPGTRLTVL.

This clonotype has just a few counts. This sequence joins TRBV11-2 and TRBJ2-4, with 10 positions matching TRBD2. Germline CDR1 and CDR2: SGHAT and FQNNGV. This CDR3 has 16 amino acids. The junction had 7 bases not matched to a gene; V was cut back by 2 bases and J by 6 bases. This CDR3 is CASSLHPSGGTNIQYF. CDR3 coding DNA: TGTGCCAGCAGCTTACACCCTAGCGGGGGAACAAACATTCAGTACTTC.

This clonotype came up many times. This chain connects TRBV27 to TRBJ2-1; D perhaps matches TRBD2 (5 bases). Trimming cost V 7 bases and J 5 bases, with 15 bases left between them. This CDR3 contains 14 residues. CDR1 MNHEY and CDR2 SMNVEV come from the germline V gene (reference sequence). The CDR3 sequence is CASTPSSADNEQFF. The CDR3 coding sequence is TGTGCCAGCACCCCGAGTAGCGCAGACAATGAGCAGTTCTTC.

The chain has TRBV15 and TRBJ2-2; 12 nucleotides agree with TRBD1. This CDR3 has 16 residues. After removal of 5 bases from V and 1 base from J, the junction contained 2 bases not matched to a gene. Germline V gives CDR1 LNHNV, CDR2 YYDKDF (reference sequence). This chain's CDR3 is CATSRDRGQNTGELFF. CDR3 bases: TGTGCCACCAGCCGGGACAGGGGGCAGAACACCGGGGAGCTGTTTTTT.

The CDR3 nucleotides are TGCAGCGTTGTGACCTATGGCTACACCTTC. Translating gives CSVVTYGYTF. The gene calls are TRBV29-1 and TRBJ1-2, with unresolved D. This CDR3 region has 10 residues. Germline V lookup: CDR1 SQVTM, CDR2 ANQGSEA. V was cut by 4 bases and J by 4 bases, with 4 bases left in between.

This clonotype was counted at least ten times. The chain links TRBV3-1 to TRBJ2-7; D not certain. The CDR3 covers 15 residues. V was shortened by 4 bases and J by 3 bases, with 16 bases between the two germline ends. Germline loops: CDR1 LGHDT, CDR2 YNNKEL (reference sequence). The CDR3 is CASSLDLDDDYEQYF. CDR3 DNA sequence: TGTGCCAGCAGCCTAGATTTGGACGACGACTACGAGCAGTACTTC.

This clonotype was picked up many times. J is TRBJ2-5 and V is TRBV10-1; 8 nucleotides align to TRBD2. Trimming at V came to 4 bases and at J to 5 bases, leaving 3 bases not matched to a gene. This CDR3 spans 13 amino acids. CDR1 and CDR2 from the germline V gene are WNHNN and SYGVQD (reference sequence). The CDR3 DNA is TGCGCCAGCAGTGCCAGCGGGGGTGAGACCCAGTACTTC. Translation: CASSASGGETQYF.

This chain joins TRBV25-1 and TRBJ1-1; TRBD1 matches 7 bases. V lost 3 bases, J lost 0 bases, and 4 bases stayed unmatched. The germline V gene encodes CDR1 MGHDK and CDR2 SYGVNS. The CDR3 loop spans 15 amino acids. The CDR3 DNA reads TGTGCCAGCAGTGACGGACAGGCGATGAACACTGAAGCTTTCTTT. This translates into CASSDGQAMNTEAFF.

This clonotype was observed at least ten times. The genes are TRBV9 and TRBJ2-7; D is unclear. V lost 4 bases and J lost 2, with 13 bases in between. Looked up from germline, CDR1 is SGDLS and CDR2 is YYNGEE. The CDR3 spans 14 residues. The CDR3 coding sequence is TGTGCCAGCAGCCTCCAGTTTGGTACCTACGAGCAGTACTTC. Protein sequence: CASSLQFGTYEQYF. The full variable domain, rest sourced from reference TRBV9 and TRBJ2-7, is DSGVTQTPKHLITATGQRVTLRCSPRSGDLSVYWYQQSLDQGLQFLIQYYNGEERAKGNILERFSAQQFPDLHSELNLSSLELGDSALYFCASSLQFGTYEQYFGPGTRLTVT.

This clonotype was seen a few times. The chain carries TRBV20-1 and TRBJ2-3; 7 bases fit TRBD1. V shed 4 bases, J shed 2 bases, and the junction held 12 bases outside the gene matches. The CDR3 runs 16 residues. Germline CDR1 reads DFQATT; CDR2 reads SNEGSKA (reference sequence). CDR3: CSAIRQGRRITDTQYF. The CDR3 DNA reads TGCAGTGCTATCAGACAGGGCCGACGAATCACAGATACGCAGTATTTT.

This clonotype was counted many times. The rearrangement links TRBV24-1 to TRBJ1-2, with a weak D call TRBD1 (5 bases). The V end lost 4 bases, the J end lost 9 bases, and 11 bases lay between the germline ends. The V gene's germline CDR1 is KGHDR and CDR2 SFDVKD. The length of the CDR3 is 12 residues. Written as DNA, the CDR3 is TGTGCCACCAGTGAAGTTGACAGACGCTACACCTTC. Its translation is CATSEVDRRYTF.

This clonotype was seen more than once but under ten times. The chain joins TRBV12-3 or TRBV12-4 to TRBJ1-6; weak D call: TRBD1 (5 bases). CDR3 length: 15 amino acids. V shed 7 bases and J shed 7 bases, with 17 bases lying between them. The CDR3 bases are TGTGCCAGCACCGCAACTGGGGGTGGGAATTCACCCCTCCACTTT. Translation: CASTATGGGNSPLHF.

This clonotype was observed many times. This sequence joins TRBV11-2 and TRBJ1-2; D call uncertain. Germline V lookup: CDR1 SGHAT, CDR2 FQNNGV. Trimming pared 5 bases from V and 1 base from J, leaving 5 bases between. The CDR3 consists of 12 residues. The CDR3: CASSDRNYGYTF. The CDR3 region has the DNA TGTGCCAGCAGCGACCGTAACTATGGCTACACCTTC.